The 11 T cell receptor beta chains in this list originate from one sample, sequenced in a study of Ad26.COV2.S vaccination and SARS-CoV-2 variants. Treatment noted: roughly 20 received Ad26.COV2.S at low or high dose, single or two shots; 5 received placebo; per-sample allocation not given. Sampling happened 63 days after the first vaccine or placebo injection. Repertoires were generated with immunoSEQ multiplex PCR, while TCRdb's copy carries only in-frame clones and drops some. The sample yields 200,000 to 300,000 clones, approximately 90% seen once. The starting material was peripheral blood, obtained in a trial of Ad26.COV2.S vaccine versus placebo. Receptors were obtained from a person aged 18-65 years who received the Ad26.COV2.S COVID-19 vaccine or a placebo.

Written as DNA, the CDR3 is TGTGCCACCAGCAGGTTTGTAGGGGACGGCGGTGGCTACACCTTC. Its translation is CATSRFVGDGGGYTF. V and J are TRBV15 and TRBJ1-2; possible D gene TRBD1, 5 bases. This CDR3 has 15 residues. The V end was cut by 3 bases, the J end by 7 bases, with 18 bases between. Germline V CDR1 and CDR2: LNHNV, YYDKDF (reference sequence). The full variable domain, completed using reference TRBV15 and TRBJ1-2, is DAMVIQNPRYQVTQFGKPVTLSCSQTLNHNVMYWYQQKSSQAPKLLFHYYDKDFNNEADTPDNFQSRRPNTSFCFLDIRSPGLGDTAMYLCATSRFVGDGGGYTFGSGTRLTVV.

The chain links TRBV24-1 to TRBJ2-5; D gene uncertain. V lost 5 bases to trimming and J lost 7 bases, with 13 bases between them. Germline V CDR1 and CDR2: KGHDR, SFDVKD. The CDR3 is 13 residues long. The CDR3 here is CATSASPSGTQYF. CDR3 nucleotides: TGTGCCACCAGTGCCAGCCCATCGGGGACCCAGTACTTC.

The chain combines TRBV29-1 with TRBJ1-2; maybe TRBD1 (6 bases). V dropped 6 bases and J dropped 9 bases, with 14 bases sitting between them. The CDR3 is made up of 11 amino acids. Germline loops: CDR1 SQVTM, CDR2 ANQGSEA. This CDR3 reads CSVPHQGRYTF. CDR3 in DNA: TGCAGCGTCCCCCACCAGGGGCGCTACACCTTC.

V gene TRBV4-1 combines with J gene TRBJ2-7; the match to TRBD2 covers 10 bases. This CDR3 is 15 amino acids long. Looked up from germline, CDR1 is MGHRA and CDR2 is YSYEKL. V lost 1 base, J lost 3 bases, and 3 bases stayed unmatched. The CDR3 sequence: CASSQVASGGYEQYF. The CDR3, as DNA: TGCGCCAGCAGCCAAGTGGCTAGCGGGGGCTACGAGCAGTACTTC.

The V call is TRBV7-9, the J call TRBJ2-1; D unclear. CDR3 size: 14 residues. Trimming removed 3 bases from V and 5 bases from J, with 11 bases in between. Germline lookup yields CDR1 SEHNR and CDR2 FQNEAQ (reference sequence). For the CDR3, the DNA is TGTGCCAGCAGCTTTGCGGCCTGGCACAATGAGCAGTTCTTC. Translation gives CASSFAAWHNEQFF.

This chain uses TRBV6-2 or TRBV6-3 with TRBJ2-3, with 7 positions matching TRBD2. Germline V gives CDR1 MNHEY, CDR2 SVGEGT. Trimming took 4 bases from V and 0 from J; bases not matched to a gene: 7. The CDR3 extends over 16 amino acids. This chain's CDR3 is CASSFSAGKSTDTQYF. The CDR3 nucleotides read TGTGCCAGCAGTTTCTCAGCGGGGAAGAGCACAGATACGCAGTATTTT.

This chain connects TRBV28 to TRBJ1-2, with D possibly being TRBD1 (6 bases). V was trimmed by 3 bases and J by 5 bases, leaving 16 bases between them. Germline CDR1 is MDHEN and CDR2 is SYDVKM. The CDR3 is 15 residues long. CDR3 region: CASSLSQGFLYGYTF. Here the CDR3 DNA reads TGTGCCAGCAGTTTGAGCCAGGGGTTCCTTTATGGCTACACCTTC.

V usage is TRBV6-5 and J usage is TRBJ2-5; D is unclear. The ends were cut back, 10 bases at V and 4 bases at J, with 7 bases in the middle. Germline V lookup: CDR1 MNHEY, CDR2 SVGAGI. The CDR3 has 10 amino acids. The CDR3: CATSGETQYF. The DNA of the CDR3 is TGTGCCACCTCCGGAGAGACCCAGTACTTC.

V usage is TRBV7-2 and J usage is TRBJ2-2, with 7 bases lining up with TRBD2. The CDR3 runs to 15 residues. Germline V gene lookup returns CDR1 SGHTA and CDR2 FQGNSA. Trimming at V came to 2 bases and at J to 3 bases, leaving 3 bases not matched to a gene. The CDR3 sequence: CASSLHGGYTGELFF. The DNA for the CDR3 is TGTGCCAGCAGCTTACACGGGGGGTACACCGGGGAGCTGTTTTTT. The full variable domain, in which reference TRBV7-2 and TRBJ2-2 provide the parts outside the CDR3, is GAGVSQSPSNKVTEKGKDVELRCDPISGHTALYWYRQSLGQGLEFLIYFQGNSAPDKSGLPSDRFSAERTGGSVSTLTIQRTQQEDSAVYLCASSLHGGYTGELFFGEGSRLTVL.

The genes are TRBV9 and TRBJ2-7; 8 bases are a match to TRBD1. V was pared by 3 bases and J by 5 bases, with 10 bases of the junction left unmatched. The CDR3 is 15 residues long. Germline CDR1 is SGDLS and CDR2 is YYNGEE. The CDR3 loop is CASSAEETGDDEQYF. In nucleotides, the CDR3 is TGTGCCAGCAGCGCAGAAGAGACAGGGGACGACGAGCAGTACTTC.

The sample holds one count of this clone. This chain joins TRBV5-1 and TRBJ2-2; D ambiguous. From germline, CDR1 is SGHRS and CDR2 YFSETQ. The V and J ends lost 0 bases and 7 bases respectively, with 4 bases between them. This CDR3 is built from 12 residues. CDR3 amino acids: CASSLGNGELFF. The CDR3 region has the DNA TGCGCCAGCAGCTTGGGGAACGGGGAGCTGTTTTTT. Looking up the rest from reference TRBV5-1 and TRBJ2-2 gives the full variable domain: KAGVTQTPRYLIKTRGQQVTLSCSPISGHRSVSWYQQTPGQGLQFLFEYFSETQRNKGNFPGRFSGRQFSNSRSEMNVSTLELGDSALYLCASSLGNGELFFGEGSRLTVL.